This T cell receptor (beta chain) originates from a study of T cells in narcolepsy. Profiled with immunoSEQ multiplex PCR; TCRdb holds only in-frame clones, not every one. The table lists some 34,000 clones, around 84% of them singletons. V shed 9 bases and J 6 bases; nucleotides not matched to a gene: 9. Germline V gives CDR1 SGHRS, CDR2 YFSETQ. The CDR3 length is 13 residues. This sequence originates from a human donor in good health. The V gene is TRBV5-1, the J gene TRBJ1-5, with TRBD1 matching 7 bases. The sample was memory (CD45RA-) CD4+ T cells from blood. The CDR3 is CATRQGLSQPQHF. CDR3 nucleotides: TGCGCCACCCGACAGGGTTTGAGTCAGCCCCAGCATTTT.